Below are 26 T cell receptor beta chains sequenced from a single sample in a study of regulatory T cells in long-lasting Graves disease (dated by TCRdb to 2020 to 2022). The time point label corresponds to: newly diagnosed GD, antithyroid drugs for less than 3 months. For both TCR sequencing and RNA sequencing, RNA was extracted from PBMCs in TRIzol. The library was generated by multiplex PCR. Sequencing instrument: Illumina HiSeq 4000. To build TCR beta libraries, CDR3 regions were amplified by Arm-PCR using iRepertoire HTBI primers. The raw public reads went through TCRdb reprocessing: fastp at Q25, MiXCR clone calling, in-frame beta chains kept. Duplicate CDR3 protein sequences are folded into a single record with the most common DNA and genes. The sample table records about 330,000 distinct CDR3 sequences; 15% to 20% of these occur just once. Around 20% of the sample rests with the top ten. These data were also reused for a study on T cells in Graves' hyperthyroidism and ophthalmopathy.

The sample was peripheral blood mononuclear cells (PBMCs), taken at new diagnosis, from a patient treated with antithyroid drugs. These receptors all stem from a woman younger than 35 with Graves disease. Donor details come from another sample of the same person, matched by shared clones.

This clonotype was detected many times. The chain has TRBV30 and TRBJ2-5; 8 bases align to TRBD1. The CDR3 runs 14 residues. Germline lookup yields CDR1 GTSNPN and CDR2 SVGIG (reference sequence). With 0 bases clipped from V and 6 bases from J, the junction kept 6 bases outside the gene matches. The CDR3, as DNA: TGTGCCTGGAGTGTCCAGGGGGCACTTCAGACCCAGTACTTC. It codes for CAWSVQGALQTQYF.

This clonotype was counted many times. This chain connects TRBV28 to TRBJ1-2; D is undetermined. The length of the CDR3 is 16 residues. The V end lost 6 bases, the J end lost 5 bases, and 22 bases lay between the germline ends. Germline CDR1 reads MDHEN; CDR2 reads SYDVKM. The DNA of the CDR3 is TGTGCCAGCAGCCTTAACTTTGTGGGGTCGACGTATGGCTACACCTTC. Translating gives CASSLNFVGSTYGYTF.

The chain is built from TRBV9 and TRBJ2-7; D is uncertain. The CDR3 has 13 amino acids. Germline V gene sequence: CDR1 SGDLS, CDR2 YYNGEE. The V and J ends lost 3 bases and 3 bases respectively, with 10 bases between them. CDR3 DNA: TGTGCCAGCAGCGGTCGGGTAGGCTACGAGCAGTACTTC. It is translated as CASSGRVGYEQYF.

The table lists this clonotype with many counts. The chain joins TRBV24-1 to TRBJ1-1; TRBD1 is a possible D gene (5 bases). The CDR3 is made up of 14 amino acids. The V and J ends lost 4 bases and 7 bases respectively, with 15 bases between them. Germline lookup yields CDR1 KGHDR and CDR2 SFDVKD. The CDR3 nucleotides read TGTGCCACCAGTGACTCGGCGGGGGATGGTGAAGCTTTCTTT. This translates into CATSDSAGDGEAFF.

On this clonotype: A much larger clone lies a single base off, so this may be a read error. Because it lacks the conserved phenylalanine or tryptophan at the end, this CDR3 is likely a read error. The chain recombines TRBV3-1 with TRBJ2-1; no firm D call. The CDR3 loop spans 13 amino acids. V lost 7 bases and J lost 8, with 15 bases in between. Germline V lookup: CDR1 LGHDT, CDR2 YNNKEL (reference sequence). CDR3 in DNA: TGTGCCAGCAAAAAACTTTTTCGGGATGAGCAGTTCCTC. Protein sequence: CASKKLFRDEQFL.

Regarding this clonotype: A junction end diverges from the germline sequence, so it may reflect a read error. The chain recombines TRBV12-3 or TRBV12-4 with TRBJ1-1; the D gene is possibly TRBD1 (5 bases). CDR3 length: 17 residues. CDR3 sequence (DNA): TGTGTCAGCAGACCCAAGCTTGGGACCGAGTCTCACACTAAAGCTTTCTTT. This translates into CVSRPKLGTESHTKAFF.

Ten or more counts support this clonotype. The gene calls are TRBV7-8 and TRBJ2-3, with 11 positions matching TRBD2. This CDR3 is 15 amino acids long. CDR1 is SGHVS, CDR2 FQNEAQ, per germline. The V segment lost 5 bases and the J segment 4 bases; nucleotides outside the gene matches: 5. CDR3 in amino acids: CASSPLAGGPDTQYF. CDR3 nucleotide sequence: TGTGCCAGCAGCCCGTTAGCGGGAGGGCCAGATACGCAGTATTTT.

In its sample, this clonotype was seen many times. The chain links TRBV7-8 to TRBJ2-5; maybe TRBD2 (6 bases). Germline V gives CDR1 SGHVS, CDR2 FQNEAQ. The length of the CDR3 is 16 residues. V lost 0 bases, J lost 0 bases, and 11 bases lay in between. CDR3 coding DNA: TGTGCCAGCAGCTTAGCGTCGGGGGAGTACCAAGAGACCCAGTACTTC. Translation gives CASSLASGEYQETQYF.

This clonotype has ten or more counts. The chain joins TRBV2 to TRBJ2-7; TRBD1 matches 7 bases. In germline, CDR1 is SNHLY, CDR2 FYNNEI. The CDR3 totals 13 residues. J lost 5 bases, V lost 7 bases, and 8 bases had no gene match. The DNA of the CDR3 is TGTGCCAGCAACAGAGGGGGCCTTAACGAGCAGTACTTC. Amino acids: CASNRGGLNEQYF.

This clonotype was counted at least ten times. The CDR3: CASRGTGTLTGTQYF. In DNA, the CDR3 is TGTGCCAGCAGGGGGACAGGGACCTTAACGGGCACCCAGTACTTC. The V call is TRBV12-3 or TRBV12-4, the J call TRBJ2-5; the match to TRBD1 covers 9 bases. V trimming: 6 bases; J trimming: 8 bases; junction bases outside the gene matches: 13. The length of the CDR3 is 15 residues.

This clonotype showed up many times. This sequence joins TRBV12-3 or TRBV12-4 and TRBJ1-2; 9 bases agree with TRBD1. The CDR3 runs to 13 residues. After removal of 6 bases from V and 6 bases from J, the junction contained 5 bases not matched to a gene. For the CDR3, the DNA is TGTGCCAGCAGGCCGGGACAGGGTAATGGCTACACCTTC. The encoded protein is CASRPGQGNGYTF.

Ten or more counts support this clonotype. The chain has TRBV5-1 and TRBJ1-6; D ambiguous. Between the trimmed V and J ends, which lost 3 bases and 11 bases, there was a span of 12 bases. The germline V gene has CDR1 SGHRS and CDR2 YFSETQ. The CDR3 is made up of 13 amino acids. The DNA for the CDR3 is TGCGCCAGCAGCTACGACCTGGAGGCACCCCTCCACTTT. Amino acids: CASSYDLEAPLHF.

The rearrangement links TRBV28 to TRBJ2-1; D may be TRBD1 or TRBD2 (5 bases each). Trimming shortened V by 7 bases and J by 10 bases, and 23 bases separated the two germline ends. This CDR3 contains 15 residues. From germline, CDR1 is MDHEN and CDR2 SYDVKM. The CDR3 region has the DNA TGTGCCAGCACCCGGGACCTCCACCAGATGGAGGAGCAGTTCTTC. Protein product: CASTRDLHQMEEQFF.

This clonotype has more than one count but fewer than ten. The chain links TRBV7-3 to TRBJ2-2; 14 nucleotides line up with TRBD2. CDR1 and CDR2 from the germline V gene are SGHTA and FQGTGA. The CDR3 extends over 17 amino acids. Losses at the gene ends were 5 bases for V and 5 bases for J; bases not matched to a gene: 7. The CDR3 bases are TGTGCCAGCAGCAAAGGGACTAGCGGGAGAATTACCGGGGAGCTGTTTTTT. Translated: CASSKGTSGRITGELFF.

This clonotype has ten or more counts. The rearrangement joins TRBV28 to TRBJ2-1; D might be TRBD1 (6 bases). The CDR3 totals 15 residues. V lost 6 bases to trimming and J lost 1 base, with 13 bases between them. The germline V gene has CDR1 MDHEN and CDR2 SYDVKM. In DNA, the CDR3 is TGTGCCAGCAGGACACAGGGTGGTTCCTACAATGAGCAGTTCTTC. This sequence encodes CASRTQGGSYNEQFF. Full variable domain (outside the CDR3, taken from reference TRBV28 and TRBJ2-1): DVKVTQSSRYLVKRTGEKVFLECVQDMDHENMFWYRQDPGLGLRLIYFSYDVKMKEKGDIPEGYSVSREKKERFSLILESASTNQTSMYLCASRTQGGSYNEQFFGPGTRLTVL.

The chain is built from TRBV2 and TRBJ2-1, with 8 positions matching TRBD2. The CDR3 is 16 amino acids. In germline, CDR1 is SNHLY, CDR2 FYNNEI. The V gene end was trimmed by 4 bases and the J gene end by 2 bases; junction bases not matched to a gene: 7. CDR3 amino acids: CASSGSGGGAYNEQFF. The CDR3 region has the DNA TGTGCCAGCAGTGGGTCCGGGGGGGGTGCCTACAATGAGCAGTTCTTC.

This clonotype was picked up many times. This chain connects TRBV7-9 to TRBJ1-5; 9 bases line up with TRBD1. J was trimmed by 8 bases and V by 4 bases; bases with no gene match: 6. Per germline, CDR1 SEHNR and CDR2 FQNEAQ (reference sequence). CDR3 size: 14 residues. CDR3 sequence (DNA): TGTGCCAGCAGCTACGGACAGGGGAGAGAGCCCCAGCATTTT. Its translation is CASSYGQGREPQHF.

The CDR3 sequence is CSATGEETQYF. CDR3 in DNA: TGCAGTGCGACAGGAGAAGAGACCCAGTACTTC. The chain employs TRBV20-1 and TRBJ2-5; D may be TRBD1 (6 bases). V was trimmed by 6 bases and J by 3 bases, leaving 8 bases between them. The CDR3 contains 11 residues. Germline CDR1 DFQATT, CDR2 SNEGSKA (reference sequence).

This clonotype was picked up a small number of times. The CDR3 spells CASRPPAGGNTGELFF. The CDR3 bases are TGTGCCAGCAGACCCCCGGCGGGGGGGAACACCGGGGAGCTGTTTTTT. The V and J genes are TRBV6-1 and TRBJ2-2; 8 bases line up with TRBD2. The CDR3 runs to 16 residues. The germline CDR1 and CDR2 sequences are MNHNS and SASEGT. Losses at the gene ends were 6 bases for V and 1 base for J; bases not matched to a gene: 7.

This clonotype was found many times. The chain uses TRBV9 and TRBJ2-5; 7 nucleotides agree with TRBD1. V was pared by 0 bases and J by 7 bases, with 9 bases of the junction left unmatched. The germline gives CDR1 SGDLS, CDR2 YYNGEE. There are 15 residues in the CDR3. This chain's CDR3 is CASSVGTGAYGTQYF. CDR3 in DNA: TGTGCCAGCAGCGTAGGGACAGGAGCGTATGGGACCCAGTACTTC.

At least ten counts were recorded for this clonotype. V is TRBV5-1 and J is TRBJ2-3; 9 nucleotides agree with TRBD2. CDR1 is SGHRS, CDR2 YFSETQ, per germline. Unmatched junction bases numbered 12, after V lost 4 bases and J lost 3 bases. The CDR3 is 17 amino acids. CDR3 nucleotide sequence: TGCGCCAGCAGCGGGGGACTAGCAGAGTTGTGGACAGATACGCAGTATTTT. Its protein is CASSGGLAELWTDTQYF.

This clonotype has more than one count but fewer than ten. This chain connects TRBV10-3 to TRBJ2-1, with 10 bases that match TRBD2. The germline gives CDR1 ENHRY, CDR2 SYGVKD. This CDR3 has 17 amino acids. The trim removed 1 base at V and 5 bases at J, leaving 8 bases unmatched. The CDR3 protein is CAISEFTSGAPNNEQFF. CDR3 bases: TGTGCCATCAGTGAGTTTACTAGCGGGGCGCCGAACAATGAGCAGTTCTTC.

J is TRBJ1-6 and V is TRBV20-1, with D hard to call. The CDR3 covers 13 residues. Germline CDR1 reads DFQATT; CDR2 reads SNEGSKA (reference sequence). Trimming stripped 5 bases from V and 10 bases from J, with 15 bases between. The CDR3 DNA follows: TGCAGTGCTCCAAGTGGGTCAAAATCACCCCTCCACTTT. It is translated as CSAPSGSKSPLHF.

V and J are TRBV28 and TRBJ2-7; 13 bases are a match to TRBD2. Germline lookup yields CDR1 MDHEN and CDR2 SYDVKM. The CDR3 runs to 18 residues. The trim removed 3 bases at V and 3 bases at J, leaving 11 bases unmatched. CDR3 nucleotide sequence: TGTGCCAGCAGTTTCCAACAACCGGGACTAGCGGGGTTCTACGAGCAGTACTTC. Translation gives CASSFQQPGLAGFYEQYF.

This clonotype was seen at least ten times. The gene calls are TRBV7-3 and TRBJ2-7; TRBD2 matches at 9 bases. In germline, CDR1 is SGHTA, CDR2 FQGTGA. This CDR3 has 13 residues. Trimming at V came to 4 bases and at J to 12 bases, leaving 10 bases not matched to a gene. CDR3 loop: CASSSRGGGTLYF. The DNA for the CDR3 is TGTGCCAGCAGCTCCCGCGGGGGGGGGACTCTGTACTTC.

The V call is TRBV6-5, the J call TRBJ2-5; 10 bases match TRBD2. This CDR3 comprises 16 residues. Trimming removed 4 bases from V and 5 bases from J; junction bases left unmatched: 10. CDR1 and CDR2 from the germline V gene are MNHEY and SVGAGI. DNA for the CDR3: TGTGCCAGCAGTTCAACAGCGGGGGGGCTGCCGGAGACCCAGTACTTC. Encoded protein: CASSSTAGGLPETQYF.